A selection of T cell receptor beta chains follows, all from one sample in a study of blood T cell repertoires in COVID-19. Some clones are missing from TCRdb's copy, which holds only in-frame ones; the method was immunoSEQ multiplex PCR. The data hold roughly 80,000 clones, with around 80% observed a single time. Specimen: peripheral blood. The source of these receptors is a human donor in a cohort sampled during active COVID-19. Both conserved end residues are part of each CDR3. Fields, in order: V gene, D gene, clone size, J gene, CDR3 protein, CDR3 DNA. D genes are given only for firm matches. Size is stated for part of the rows, as once, few or many counts, or as a class when the clone is expanded.

TRBV19,TRBD1,once,TRBJ1-3,CASSRPGTGGVNRGRSGNTIYF,TGTGCCAGTAGCCGTCCCGGGACAGGGGGCGTTAACCGCGGAAGGTCTGGAAACACCATATATTTT
TRBV4-2,TRBD1,.,TRBJ2-2,CASSQAWDRVNPGELFF,TGTGCCAGCAGCCAAGCTTGGGACAGGGTGAACCCCGGGGAGCTGTTTTTT
TRBV6-4,TRBD1,.,TRBJ2-5,CASKWDRKVSVAQETQYF,TGTGCCAGCAAGTGGGACAGAAAAGTCAGCGTCGCACAAGAGACCCAGTACTTC
TRBV6-6,.,.,TRBJ1-6,CASLSPWSSYNSPLHF,TGTGCCAGCCTCTCTCCGTGGAGCTCCTATAATTCACCCCTCCACTTT
TRBV2,.,.,TRBJ2-3,CASSESGLATDTQYF,TGTGCCAGCAGTGAAAGCGGGTTAGCTACAGATACGCAGTATTTT
TRBV5-1,.,.,TRBJ2-7,CASSLNGDGAYF,TGCGCCAGCAGCTTGAATGGGGATGGGGCGTACTTC
TRBV6-5,.,.,TRBJ1-2,CASIGGAGGGYTF,TGTGCCAGCATTGGGGGGGCTGGAGGAGGCTACACCTTC
TRBV7-2,TRBD2,.,TRBJ2-1,CARGRTSGNNEQFF,TGTGCCAGGGGGAGGACTAGCGGAAACAATGAGCAGTTCTTC
TRBV5-1,TRBD1,.,TRBJ1-2,CASRPPGTGETDYGYTF,TGCGCCAGCAGACCCCCGGGGACAGGGGAGACGGACTATGGCTACACCTTC
TRBV2,.,.,TRBJ1-4,CASSEIGGTNEKLFF,TGTGCCAGCAGTGAAATCGGGGGAACTAATGAAAAACTGTTTTTT
TRBV15,TRBD1,.,TRBJ1-2,CATSRTRTGDGYGYTF,TGTGCCACCAGCAGAACTAGGACAGGGGATGGCTATGGCTACACCTTC
TRBV27,.,.,TRBJ1-2,CASSANGDILGPVYGYTF,TGTGCCAGCAGTGCGAACGGCGACATTTTAGGTCCTGTCTATGGCTACACCTTC
TRBV10-1,TRBD1,.,TRBJ1-1,CASSRDRNTEAFF,TGCGCCAGCAGTAGGGACAGGAACACTGAAGCTTTCTTT
TRBV2,.,few,TRBJ2-7,CASSAQQGLYEQYF,TGTGCCAGCAGTGCTCAACAGGGTCTCTACGAGCAGTACTTC
TRBV7-9,TRBD1,.,TRBJ1-5,CASSSTRGDRGQPQHF,TGTGCCAGCAGCTCTACCCGGGGGGACAGGGGACAGCCCCAGCATTTT
TRBV5-4,.,.,TRBJ2-3,CASSSADTQYF,TGTGCCAGCAGCTCTGCAGATACGCAGTATTTT
TRBV7-9,.,.,TRBJ1-2,CASRTDQIGYGYTF,TGTGCCAGCAGGACAGACCAGATTGGCTATGGCTACACCTTC
TRBV19,TRBD1,.,TRBJ2-2,CASRITGTANTGELFF,TGTGCCAGTAGGATCACCGGGACAGCGAACACCGGGGAGCTGTTTTTT
TRBV10-3,TRBD1,.,TRBJ1-1,CAISEVQGEAFF,TGTGCCATCAGTGAGGTACAGGGGGAAGCTTTCTTT
TRBV29-1,.,.,TRBJ1-2,CSALGPYGYTF,TGCAGCGCCCTTGGGCCTTATGGCTACACCTTC
TRBV14,TRBD1,.,TRBJ1-4,CASSLTGADGKLFF,TGTGCCAGCAGCCTGACAGGGGCGGACGGAAAACTGTTTTTT
TRBV29-1,TRBD1,.,TRBJ2-4,CSSTGVRAKNIQYF,TGCAGCTCAACAGGGGTCAGAGCCAAAAACATTCAGTACTTC
TRBV2,.,.,TRBJ2-3,CATSSQLTDTQYF,TGTGCCACCTCGTCACAATTAACAGATACGCAGTATTTT
TRBV5-1,TRBD2,many,TRBJ2-3,CASSGGGFVDTQYF,TGCGCCAGCAGCGGCGGGGGGTTTGTGGATACGCAGTATTTT
TRBV2,TRBD2,.,TRBJ2-5,CASRRGLNQETQYF,TGTGCCAGCAGGCGGGGACTAAACCAAGAGACCCAGTACTTC
TRBV7-9,TRBD2,.,TRBJ2-3,CASSKTRGGGPTRSTDTQYF,TGTGCCAGCAGCAAAACCCGGGGCGGGGGGCCGACGAGAAGCACAGATACGCAGTATTTT
TRBV4-2,.,.,TRBJ1-5,CASSASGSNQPQHF,TGTGCCAGCAGCGCCTCGGGGAGTAATCAGCCCCAGCATTTT
TRBV7-2,TRBD2,.,TRBJ2-1,CASSPGTSGGNEQFF,TGTGCCAGCAGCCCCGGGACTAGCGGGGGGAATGAGCAGTTCTTC
TRBV4-1,.,few,TRBJ1-6,CASSQGEVAYSPLHF,TGCGCCAGCAGCCAAGGGGAGGTTGCGTATTCACCCCTCCACTTT
TRBV7-2,.,.,TRBJ1-5,CASSLAGTPNNQPQHF,TGTGCCAGCAGCTTGGCTGGCACCCCCAACAATCAGCCCCAGCATTTT
TRBV25-1,.,.,TRBJ1-4,CASSDSLDSPNEKLFF,TGTGCCAGCAGTGATTCACTGGACAGCCCCAATGAAAAACTGTTTTTT
TRBV6-5,.,.,TRBJ2-7,CASSTSGSYEQYF,TGTGCCAGCAGTACCTCCGGGAGCTACGAGCAGTACTTC
TRBV3-1/TRBV3-2,.,.,TRBJ1-1,CASSNRVKNTEAFF,TGTGCCAGCAGCAACAGGGTTAAGAACACTGAAGCTTTCTTT
TRBV27,.,.,TRBJ1-4,CASSPTWRVGEKLFF,TGTGCCAGCAGTCCAACATGGAGGGTCGGTGAAAAACTGTTTTTT
TRBV4-2,TRBD1,.,TRBJ1-2,CASSQDPGGRGYTF,TGTGCCAGCAGCCAAGACCCAGGGGGCAGGGGCTACACCTTC
TRBV7-2,TRBD2,.,TRBJ2-2,CASSSPGGGTGELFF,TGTGCCAGCAGCTCGCCGGGGGGGGGCACCGGGGAGCTGTTTTTT
TRBV19,TRBD1,.,TRBJ1-5,CASSIAGGDQPQHF,TGTGCCAGTAGTATAGCAGGGGGCGATCAGCCCCAGCATTTT
TRBV27,TRBD2,few,TRBJ2-5,CASSSPAGGAETQYF,TGTGCCAGCAGTTCTCCAGCGGGGGGGGCGGAGACCCAGTACTTC
TRBV4-1,.,few,TRBJ1-5,CASSQDGGVGNQPQHF,TGCGCCAGCAGCCAAGATGGAGGGGTTGGTAATCAGCCCCAGCATTTT
TRBV11-1,.,.,TRBJ1-2,CASSLAGVHSNPRSYGYTF,TGTGCCAGCAGCTTAGCAGGGGTCCACTCGAATCCAAGAAGCTATGGCTACACCTTC
TRBV5-1,TRBD1,.,TRBJ1-5,CASSLETTDRDNQPQHF,TGCGCCAGCAGCTTGGAAACCACGGACAGGGACAATCAGCCCCAGCATTTT
TRBV18,.,.,TRBJ2-2,CASSPTANTGELFF,TGTGCCAGCTCACCGACAGCGAACACCGGGGAGCTGTTTTTT
TRBV25-1,TRBD1,few,TRBJ2-6,CASGTAGANVLTF,TGTGCCAGCGGGACAGCTGGGGCCAACGTCCTGACTTTC
TRBV21-1,.,.,TRBJ2-7,CASTHRSVCGSYEQYF,TGTGCCAGCACCCATAGGAGCGTGTGCGGTTCCTACGAGCAGTACTTC
TRBV28,TRBD2,.,TRBJ2-1,CASSLRGGGNEQFF,TGTGCCAGCAGTTTACGGGGCGGGGGCAATGAGCAGTTCTTC